This TCR beta chain was found in a study of blood T cell repertoires in COVID-19. Across the whole study: Samples representing acute and convalescent COVID-19 were sourced from the United States, Italy and Spain.

A word on this clone: This CDR3 is also generated by other DNA sequences in the sample.

The table came from immunoSEQ multiplex PCR; TCRdb's copy has only in-frame clones and leaves some out. The profile shows roughly 190,000 clones, 70% to 85% of them singletons. This receptor was taken from a woman in her fifties or sixties with acute or convalescent COVID-19. Sequencing used peripheral blood.

The CDR3 spells CASSLRSGNTIYF. CDR3 in DNA: TGTGCCAGCAGTTTACGCTCTGGAAACACCATATATTTT. The chain is built from TRBV12-3 or TRBV12-4 and TRBJ1-3, with no clear D. V gave up 2 bases and J gave up 0 bases, with 2 bases separating them. The CDR3 runs 13 residues.